The source of this T cell receptor beta chain is a study of CD4 T cells in relation to SARS-CoV-2 and coronaviruses. TCRdb's table, derived via immunoSEQ multiplex PCR, lists solely in-frame clones and lacks some. This table has roughly 25,000 clones, roughly 74% appearing once. To note about this clone: Antigen unknown.

The CDR3 loop spans 14 amino acids. Germline V lookup: CDR1 SEHNR, CDR2 FQNEAQ (reference sequence). The ends were cut back, 4 bases at V and 9 bases at J, with 16 bases in the middle. CD4+ T cells from unexposed donors were obtained before the COVID-19 pandemic (2011-2018). The cells were cultured for under twelve days before CD4+ T cells were isolated. Material for sequencing was CD4+ T cells from PBMCs, cultured in vitro. The chain combines TRBV7-9 with TRBJ2-1, with D unresolved. This TCR was sampled from a human donor in good health. The CDR3 loop reads CASSSTDAAFEQFF. The CDR3 coding sequence is TGTGCCAGCAGCTCAACGGACGCAGCCTTTGAGCAGTTCTTC.